Listed here are 29 T cell receptor beta chains from one sample, sequenced in a study of beta chain features in type 1 diabetes. Every bit of the isolated RNA underwent reverse transcription, so sequencing read expressed TCRB transcripts. Libraries were prepared by immunoSEQ multiplex PCR; TCRdb keeps only in-frame clonotypes and omits some of them. The sample consists of hundreds of thousands of clones, 15% to 20% of them appearing once. Material: naive CD4+ T cells from blood. These receptors originate from a woman aged 18-29 years in good health.

This clone appeared a few times. This chain uses TRBV6-5 with TRBJ2-7; D remains unclear. Germline lookup yields CDR1 MNHEY and CDR2 SVGAGI. The CDR3 runs to 13 residues. The ends were cut back, 8 bases at V and 0 bases at J, with 11 bases in the middle. The chain's CDR3 is CASSAAFSYEQYF. The CDR3 DNA reads as TGTGCCAGCTCGGCCGCGTTCTCCTACGAGCAGTACTTC.

This clone was found a few times. The rearrangement links TRBV11-2 to TRBJ1-5; TRBD1 matches 8 bases. The CDR3 totals 15 residues. Germline CDR1 SGHAT, CDR2 FQNNGV. V shed 5 bases, J shed 1 base, and the junction held 4 bases outside the gene matches. DNA of the CDR3: TGTGCCAGCAGCCCAGGACAGGGAAGCAATCAGCCCCAGCATTTT. This sequence encodes CASSPGQGSNQPQHF.

The table lists this clone with a few counts. This chain connects TRBV16 to TRBJ2-1, with 7 bases lining up with TRBD1. Trimming took 2 bases from V and 6 from J; bases not matched to a gene: 4. Germline-derived CDR1 and CDR2 are KGHSY and FQNENV. The CDR3 covers 14 residues. The CDR3 DNA is TGTGCCAGCAGCCAAGACAGGGTTGGCAATGAGCAGTTCTTC. Protein product: CASSQDRVGNEQFF.

The chain carries TRBV2 and TRBJ1-2, with 7 bases lining up with TRBD1. This CDR3 has 15 residues. Germline CDR1 is SNHLY and CDR2 is FYNNEI. V was pared by 6 bases and J by 3 bases, with 10 bases of the junction left unmatched. The CDR3 bases are TGTGCCAGCAGGGAGACAGGGAAAAGAGACTATGGCTACACCTTC. Amino acids: CASRETGKRDYGYTF.

V is TRBV9 and J is TRBJ2-7; 7 bases are a match to TRBD2. There are 15 residues in the CDR3. V trimming: 4 bases; J trimming: 6 bases; junction bases outside the gene matches: 13. Per germline, CDR1 SGDLS and CDR2 YYNGEE. CDR3 sequence reads: CASSTSGTTPSEQYF. The CDR3 coding sequence is TGTGCCAGCAGCACCTCCGGGACTACGCCCTCCGAGCAGTACTTC. The full variable domain, its missing parts supplied by reference TRBV9 and TRBJ2-7, is DSGVTQTPKHLITATGQRVTLRCSPRSGDLSVYWYQQSLDQGLQFLIQYYNGEERAKGNILERFSAQQFPDLHSELNLSSLELGDSALYFCASSTSGTTPSEQYFGPGTRLTVT.

This clone was seen a few times. The CDR3 protein is CASSLAPGAADTQYF. The CDR3 DNA follows: TGTGCCAGCAGCTTAGCTCCCGGAGCGGCAGATACGCAGTATTTT. This sequence joins TRBV7-9 and TRBJ2-3, with D possibly TRBD2 on 5 matching bases. The CDR3 contains 15 residues. Germline V lookup: CDR1 SEHNR, CDR2 FQNEAQ (reference sequence). Deletions cut 0 bases from V and 4 bases from J, with 11 bases between.

This clone was observed a handful of times. This chain uses TRBV10-3 with TRBJ2-6, with a possible D match to TRBD1 (5 bases). Germline lookup yields CDR1 ENHRY and CDR2 SYGVKD. V was cut by 4 bases and J by 1 base, with 8 bases left in between. The CDR3 has 15 amino acids. Written as DNA, the CDR3 is TGTGCCATCAGTGCCCAGGGTTCTGGGGCCAACGTCCTGACTTTC. This codes for CAISAQGSGANVLTF.

The chain employs TRBV21-1 and TRBJ2-7; TRBD2 reflects the table's D call only, with no check against the DNA. TRBV21-1 is listed as a pseudogene. The CDR3 extends over 16 amino acids. DNA for the CDR3: TGTGCCAGCAGCAAAGCGCTTTTCCCTAACTCCTACGAGCAGTACTTC. This gives the protein CASSKALFPNSYEQYF.

This clone has only a few counts. This chain uses TRBV20-1 with TRBJ1-2; D possibly corresponds to TRBD1 (5 bases). This CDR3 has 11 residues. Per the germline V gene, CDR1 is DFQATT and CDR2 is SNEGSKA (reference sequence). The V end was cut by 5 bases, the J end by 8 bases, with 12 bases between. CDR3 sequence: CSAFGQEGYTF. In DNA form, the CDR3 reads TGCAGTGCTTTCGGACAAGAGGGCTACACCTTC.

With respect to this clone: Other DNA sequences in the same sample also yield this CDR3. The chain employs TRBV6-1 and TRBJ2-5; D remains unclear. This CDR3 spans 11 amino acids. The V and J ends lost 5 bases and 5 bases respectively, with 6 bases between them. CDR1 is MNHNS, CDR2 SASEGT, per germline. The CDR3 bases are TGTGCCAGCAGTTACGGGGAGACCCAGTACTTC. This gives the protein CASSYGETQYF.

The chain couples TRBV7-2 to TRBJ2-4; D is tentatively TRBD1 or TRBD2 (5 bases each). The CDR3 covers 13 residues. The V and J ends lost 2 bases and 6 bases respectively, with 8 bases between them. CDR1 SGHTA and CDR2 FQGNSA come from the germline V gene. In nucleotides, the CDR3 is TGTGCCAGCAGCTTACTTGGGGGAAACATTCAGTACTTC. This translates into CASSLLGGNIQYF.

The J gene is TRBJ1-4, the V gene TRBV6-5; D perhaps matches TRBD1 (5 bases). CDR1 and CDR2 (germline): MNHEY, SVGAGI. The V gene lost 5 bases and the J gene lost 12 bases, with 19 bases spanning the gap. The CDR3 loop spans 14 amino acids. The CDR3 nucleotides are TGTGCCAGCAGTGCAAGGACACCGCGAGGGGAACTGTTTTTT. Protein sequence: CASSARTPRGELFF.

This clone was seen only a few times. The rearrangement links TRBV7-2 to TRBJ2-7; 8 bases map to TRBD2. The V segment lost 5 bases and the J segment 0 bases; nucleotides outside the gene matches: 9. The germline V gene has CDR1 SGHTA and CDR2 FQGNSA. The CDR3 spans 16 residues. The CDR3, as DNA: TGTGCCAGCAGCCCGTATGGGGGACTAGGCTCCTACGAGCAGTACTTC. Its translation: CASSPYGGLGSYEQYF.

This rearrangement joins TRBV29-1 to TRBJ2-3; D unresolved. The CDR3 sequence is 11 residues long. Trimming removed 5 bases at V and 6 bases at J, with 9 bases between. The germline gives CDR1 SQVTM, CDR2 ANQGSEA. The CDR3 region is CSVRVHDTQYF. The CDR3 DNA follows: TGCAGCGTTCGTGTACATGATACGCAGTATTTT.

This chain links TRBV6-5 with TRBJ2-7, with TRBD1 as a possible D gene (5 bases). V was pared by 7 bases and J by 5 bases, with 18 bases between. The CDR3 covers 14 residues. In germline, CDR1 is MNHEY, CDR2 SVGAGI. The CDR3 DNA reads TGTGCCAGCACGCGACAGTTAGGTGTCGACGAGCAGTACTTC. Its protein is CASTRQLGVDEQYF.

V usage is TRBV15 and J usage is TRBJ2-7; D not certain. Germline V gene lookup returns CDR1 LNHNV and CDR2 YYDKDF (reference sequence). This CDR3 contains 16 residues. Trimming shortened V by 2 bases and J by 4 bases, and 18 bases separated the two germline ends. The CDR3 here is CATSRSRMAGNYEQYF. CDR3 coding DNA: TGTGCCACCAGCAGATCCAGGATGGCCGGCAATTACGAGCAGTACTTC.

There are a few counts of this clone. The gene calls are TRBV4-2 and TRBJ2-1; D may be TRBD2 (6 bases). CDR3 length: 16 amino acids. Trimming removed 4 bases from V and 6 bases from J, with 19 bases in between. Germline V gene lookup returns CDR1 LGHNA and CDR2 YNFKEQ. CDR3 sequence (DNA): TGTGCCAGCAGCCTGTCGGGACTCACAGCCCTCAATGAGCAGTTCTTC. This codes for CASSLSGLTALNEQFF.

The sample holds a few counts of this clone. This rearrangement joins TRBV29-1 to TRBJ2-2; TRBD2 agrees at 8 bases. Trimming took 6 bases from V and 4 from J; bases not matched to a gene: 7. This CDR3 has 14 residues. Germline V gene sequence: CDR1 SQVTM, CDR2 ANQGSEA. CDR3 loop: CSVSGRAATGELFF. CDR3 nucleotides: TGCAGCGTCTCCGGGAGGGCCGCCACCGGGGAGCTGTTTTTT.

This clone was recorded a few times. The chain has TRBV19 and TRBJ2-7; 10 positions agree with TRBD2. Per the germline V gene, CDR1 is LNHDA and CDR2 is SQIVND (reference sequence). With 5 bases clipped from V and 4 bases from J, the junction kept 11 bases outside the gene matches. This CDR3 spans 16 amino acids. The CDR3 DNA sequence: TGTGCCAGTAGTCGGGCTAGCGGGAGCCAGGTATACGAGCAGTACTTC. Translation: CASSRASGSQVYEQYF.

This clone was recorded a few times. V usage is TRBV5-4 and J usage is TRBJ2-5, with D tentatively TRBD2 (6 bases). The V gene's germline CDR1 is SGHNT and CDR2 YYREEE (reference sequence). V gave up 4 bases and J gave up 3 bases, with 13 bases separating them. The CDR3 runs to 14 residues. The CDR3 sequence: CASSPGTVEETQYF. CDR3 sequence (DNA): TGTGCCAGCAGCCCCGGGACTGTTGAAGAGACCCAGTACTTC.

This chain links TRBV19 with TRBJ2-3; D remains ambiguous. The germline V gene has CDR1 LNHDA and CDR2 SQIVND (reference sequence). The length of the CDR3 is 18 residues. Between the trimmed V and J ends, which lost 3 bases and 4 bases, there was a span of 23 bases. The CDR3 DNA follows: TGTGCCAGTAGTATTAAGTTCGGGCCAGGAGCGTTTGCAGATACGCAGTATTTT. Translating it yields CASSIKFGPGAFADTQYF.

Here the CDR3 DNA reads TGTGCCAGCAGTGGGGGACAGGAAGCTTTCTTT. Translating it yields CASSGGQEAFF. The chain uses TRBV2 and TRBJ1-1; 7 bases are a match to TRBD1. The ends lost 4 bases at V and 8 bases at J; junction bases unmatched: 1. Germline-derived CDR1 and CDR2 are SNHLY and FYNNEI. The CDR3 is made up of 11 amino acids. The entire variable domain, with the rest obtained from reference TRBV2 and TRBJ1-1, is as follows: EPEVTQTPSHQVTQMGQEVILRCVPISNHLYFYWYRQILGQKVEFLVSFYNNEISEKSEIFDDQFSVERPDGSNFTLKIRSTKLEDSAMYFCASSGGQEAFFGQGTRLTVV.

This clone occurred a few times. This sequence joins TRBV18 and TRBJ2-4; D not certain. In germline, CDR1 is KGHSH, CDR2 LQKENI. Trimming cost V 0 bases and J 7 bases, with 7 bases left between them. The CDR3 length is 13 residues. The CDR3: CASSPPNENIQYF. CDR3 DNA sequence: TGTGCCAGCTCACCACCGAACGAGAACATTCAGTACTTC. The complete variable domain, with remaining parts taken from reference TRBV18 and TRBJ2-4, reads NAGVMQNPRHLVRRRGQEARLRCSPMKGHSHVYWYRQLPEEGLKFMVYLQKENIIDESGMPKERFSAEFPKEGPSILRIQQVVRGDSAAYFCASSPPNENIQYFGAGTRLSVL.

The chain has TRBV7-9 and TRBJ1-3; no clear D. The CDR3 sequence is 13 residues long. V was trimmed by 1 base and J by 3 bases, leaving 4 bases between them. Germline V gives CDR1 SEHNR, CDR2 FQNEAQ (reference sequence). CDR3 bases: TGTGCCAGCAGCTTAGGTTATGGAAACACCATATATTTT. It yields the protein CASSLGYGNTIYF.

V and J are TRBV6-6 and TRBJ1-5; the D gene is possibly TRBD1 (5 bases). Germline CDR1 reads MNHNY; CDR2 reads SVGAGI (reference sequence). The germline V and J ends were trimmed by 2 bases and 1 base, with 6 bases remaining between them. The CDR3 has 14 residues. This chain's CDR3 is CASSYGGSNQPQHF. CDR3 nucleotides: TGTGCCAGCAGTTACGGGGGGAGCAATCAGCCCCAGCATTTT.

The J gene is TRBJ2-1, the V gene TRBV7-6; 13 nucleotides match TRBD2. The germline gives CDR1 SGHVS, CDR2 FNYEAQ. The CDR3 is 19 residues long. V lost 0 bases, J lost 6 bases, and 11 bases stayed unmatched. CDR3 loop: CASSLAPGTSGKRSNEQFF. CDR3 bases: TGTGCCAGCAGCTTAGCCCCCGGGACTAGCGGGAAACGTAGCAATGAGCAGTTCTTC.

This clone was detected only a few times. One end of the junction fails to match germline, which may point to a read error. The V call is TRBV6-6, the J call TRBJ1-5; D is undetermined. The CDR3 length is 13 residues. The germline CDR1 and CDR2 sequences are MNHNY and SVGAGI (reference sequence). The chain's CDR3 is CASSYSRRAQVGF. DNA for the CDR3: TGTGCCAGCAGTTACTCGAGAAGGGCCCAGGTGGGTTTT.

Worth noting for this clone: Other DNA sequences in this sample translate to the same CDR3. The chain has TRBV28 and TRBJ2-7, with no clear D. The V and J ends lost 6 bases and 5 bases respectively, with 8 bases between them. Germline lookup yields CDR1 MDHEN and CDR2 SYDVKM. This CDR3 has 11 residues. The CDR3 here is CASSGRDEQYF. DNA for the CDR3: TGTGCCAGCAGCGGGCGAGACGAGCAGTACTTC.

This clone was counted only a few times. The rearrangement uses TRBV7-9 and TRBJ2-5, with 10 bases fitting TRBD2. The CDR3 is 16 residues long. Germline trimming cut 4 bases from V and 4 bases from J; bases unmatched to any gene: 9. CDR1 is SEHNR, CDR2 FQNEAQ, per germline (reference sequence). The CDR3 region is CASSYRAGGPGETQYF. The CDR3 bases are TGTGCCAGCAGCTACAGAGCGGGAGGGCCCGGAGAGACCCAGTACTTC.